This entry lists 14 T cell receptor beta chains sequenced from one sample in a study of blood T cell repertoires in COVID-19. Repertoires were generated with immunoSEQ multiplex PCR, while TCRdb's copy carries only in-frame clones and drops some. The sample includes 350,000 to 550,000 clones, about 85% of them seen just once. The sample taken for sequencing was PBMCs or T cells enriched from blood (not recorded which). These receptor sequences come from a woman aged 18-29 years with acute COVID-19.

CDR3 residues: CASSQAGQGSSEAFF. In nucleotides, the CDR3 is TGTGCCAGCAGCCAAGCAGGACAGGGCTCCAGTGAAGCTTTCTTT. The chain employs TRBV3-1 (or the pseudogene TRBV3-2) and TRBJ1-1, with 8 nucleotides matching TRBD1. The germline V gene encodes CDR1 LGHDT and CDR2 YNNKEL (reference sequence). V lost 1 base to trimming and J lost 7 bases; unmatched junction nucleotides: 8. The CDR3 is 15 amino acids.

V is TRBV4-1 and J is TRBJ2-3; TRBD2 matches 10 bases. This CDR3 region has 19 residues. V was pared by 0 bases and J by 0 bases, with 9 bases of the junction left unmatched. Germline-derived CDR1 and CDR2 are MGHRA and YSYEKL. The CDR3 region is CASSQDNGLAGVSTDTQYF. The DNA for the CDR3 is TGCGCCAGCAGCCAAGATAATGGGCTAGCGGGAGTTAGCACAGATACGCAGTATTTT.

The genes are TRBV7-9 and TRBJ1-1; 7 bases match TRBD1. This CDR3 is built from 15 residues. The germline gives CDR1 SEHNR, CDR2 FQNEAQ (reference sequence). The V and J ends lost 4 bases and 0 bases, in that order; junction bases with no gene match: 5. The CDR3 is CASSSLQGLNTEAFF. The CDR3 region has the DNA TGTGCCAGCAGCTCACTACAGGGGTTGAACACTGAAGCTTTCTTT. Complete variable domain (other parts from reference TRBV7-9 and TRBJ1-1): DTGVSQNPRHKITKRGQNVTFRCDPISEHNRLYWYRQTLGQGPEFLTYFQNEAQLEKSRLLSDRFSAERPKGSFSTLEIQRTEQGDSAMYLCASSSLQGLNTEAFFGQGTRLTVV.

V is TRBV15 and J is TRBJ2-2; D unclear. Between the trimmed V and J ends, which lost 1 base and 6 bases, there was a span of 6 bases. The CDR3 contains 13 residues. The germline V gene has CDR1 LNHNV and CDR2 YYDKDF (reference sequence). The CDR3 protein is CATSRGRAGELFF. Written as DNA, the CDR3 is TGTGCCACCAGCAGAGGACGGGCCGGGGAGCTGTTTTTT. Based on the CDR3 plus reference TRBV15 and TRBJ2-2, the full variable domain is DAMVIQNPRYQVTQFGKPVTLSCSQTLNHNVMYWYQQKSSQAPKLLFHYYDKDFNNEADTPDNFQSRRPNTSFCFLDIRSPGLGDTAMYLCATSRGRAGELFFGEGSRLTVL.

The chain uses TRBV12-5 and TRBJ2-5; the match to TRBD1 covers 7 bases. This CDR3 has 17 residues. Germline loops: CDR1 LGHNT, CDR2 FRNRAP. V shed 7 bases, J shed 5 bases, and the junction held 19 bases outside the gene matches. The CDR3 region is CASVTDRVGIIVETQYF. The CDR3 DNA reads TGTGCTAGTGTCACCGACAGGGTGGGGATTATAGTGGAGACCCAGTACTTC. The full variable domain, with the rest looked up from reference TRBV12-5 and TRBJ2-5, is DARVTQTPRHKVTEMGQEVTMRCQPILGHNTVFWYRQTMMQGLELLAYFRNRAPLDDSGMPKDRFSAEMPDATLATLKIQPSEPRDSAVYFCASVTDRVGIIVETQYFGPGTRLLVL.

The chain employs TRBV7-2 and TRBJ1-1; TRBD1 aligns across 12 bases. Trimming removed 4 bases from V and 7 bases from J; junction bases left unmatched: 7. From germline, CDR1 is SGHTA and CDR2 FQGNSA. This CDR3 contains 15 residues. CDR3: CASSSGQGAGIEAFF. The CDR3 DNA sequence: TGTGCCAGCAGCTCGGGACAGGGGGCGGGGATTGAAGCTTTCTTT.

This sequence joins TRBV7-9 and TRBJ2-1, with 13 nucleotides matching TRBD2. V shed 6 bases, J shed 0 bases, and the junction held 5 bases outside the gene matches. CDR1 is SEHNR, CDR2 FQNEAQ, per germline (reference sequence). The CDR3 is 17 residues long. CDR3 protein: CASRKLAGGTSYNEQFF. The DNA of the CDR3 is TGTGCCAGCAGGAAACTAGCGGGAGGGACCTCCTACAATGAGCAGTTCTTC.

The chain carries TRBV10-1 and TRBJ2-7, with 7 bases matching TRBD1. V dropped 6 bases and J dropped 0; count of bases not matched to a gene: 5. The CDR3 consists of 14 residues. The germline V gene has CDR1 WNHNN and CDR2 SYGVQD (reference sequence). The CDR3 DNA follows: TGCGCCAGCAGCCCAGGGGGATACTCCTACGAGCAGTACTTC. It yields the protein CASSPGGYSYEQYF.

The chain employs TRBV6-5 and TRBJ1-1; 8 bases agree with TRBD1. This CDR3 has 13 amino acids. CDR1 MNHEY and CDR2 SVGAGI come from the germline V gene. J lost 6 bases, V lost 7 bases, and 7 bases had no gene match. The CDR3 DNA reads TGTGCCAGCAATCCAGGGGGCTACGCTGAAGCTTTCTTT. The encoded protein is CASNPGGYAEAFF.

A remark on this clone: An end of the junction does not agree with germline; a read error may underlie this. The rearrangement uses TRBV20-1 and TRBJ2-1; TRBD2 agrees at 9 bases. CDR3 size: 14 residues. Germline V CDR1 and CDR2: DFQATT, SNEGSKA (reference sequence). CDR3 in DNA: TGCAATGCTAGTACTAGCGGGCCCTACAATGAGCAGTTCTTC. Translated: CNASTSGPYNEQFF.

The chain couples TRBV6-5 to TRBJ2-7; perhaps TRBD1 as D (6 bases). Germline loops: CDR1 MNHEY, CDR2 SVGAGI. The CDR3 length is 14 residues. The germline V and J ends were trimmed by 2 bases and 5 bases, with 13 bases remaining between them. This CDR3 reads CASSYRQGFDEQYF. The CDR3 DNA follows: TGTGCCAGCAGTTACAGGCAGGGGTTCGACGAGCAGTACTTC.

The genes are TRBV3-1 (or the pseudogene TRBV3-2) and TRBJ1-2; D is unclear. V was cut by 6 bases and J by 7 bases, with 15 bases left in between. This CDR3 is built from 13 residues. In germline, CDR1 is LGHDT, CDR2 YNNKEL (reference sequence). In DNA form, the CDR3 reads TGTGCCAGCAGTCCTACGGGGATGCGTGGCTACACCTTC. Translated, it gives CASSPTGMRGYTF.

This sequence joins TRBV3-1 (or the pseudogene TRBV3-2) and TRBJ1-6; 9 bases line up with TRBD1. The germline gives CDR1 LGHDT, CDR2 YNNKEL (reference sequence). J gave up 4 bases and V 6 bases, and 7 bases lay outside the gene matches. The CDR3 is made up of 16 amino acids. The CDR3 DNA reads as TGTGCCAGCAGGCTCCGGGACAGGGTGTATAATTCACCCCTCCACTTT. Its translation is CASRLRDRVYNSPLHF.

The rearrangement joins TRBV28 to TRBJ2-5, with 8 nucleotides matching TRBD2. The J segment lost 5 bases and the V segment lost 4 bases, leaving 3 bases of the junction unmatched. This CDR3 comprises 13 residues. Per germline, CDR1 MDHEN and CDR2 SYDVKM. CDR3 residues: CASSYLAGETQYF. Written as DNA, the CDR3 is TGTGCCAGCAGTTATCTAGCGGGTGAGACCCAGTACTTC.